These 9 T cell receptor beta chains came from one sample sequenced in a study of blood T cell repertoires in COVID-19. Using immunoSEQ multiplex PCR, the repertoire was profiled, and TCRdb retains in-frame clones only, with some absent. The data contain hundreds of thousands of clones, just under 85% of them singletons. The sample was peripheral blood. The receptor source for this set is a woman between 50 and 59 years old with active or convalescent COVID-19.

The V call is TRBV18, the J call TRBJ2-3; a possible D gene is TRBD1 (6 bases). With 2 bases removed from V and 0 bases from J, the gap between germline ends came to 12 bases. Per the germline V gene, CDR1 is KGHSH and CDR2 is LQKENI. This CDR3 is built from 16 residues. This CDR3 reads CASSPLSGHSTDTQYF. The CDR3 DNA sequence: TGTGCCAGCTCACCATTGTCGGGACATAGCACAGATACGCAGTATTTT.

The chain uses TRBV6-6 and TRBJ2-3; D is ambiguous. Trimming removed 4 bases at V and 6 bases at J, with 14 bases between. The CDR3 spans 14 residues. Germline V lookup: CDR1 MNHNY, CDR2 SVGAGI (reference sequence). The CDR3 region is CASSSASRADTQYF. The DNA for the CDR3 is TGTGCCAGCAGTTCCGCCTCTAGAGCGGATACGCAGTATTTT.

This clone was counted a single time. The V call is TRBV5-1, the J call TRBJ1-3; TRBD1 might be the D (5 bases). Trimming pared 2 bases from V and 3 bases from J, leaving 6 bases between. The CDR3 totals 13 residues. Germline V CDR1 and CDR2: SGHRS, YFSETQ. The CDR3 region is CASSLQDGNTIYF. The CDR3 DNA is TGCGCCAGCAGCTTACAGGATGGAAACACCATATATTTT.

The J gene is TRBJ1-1, the V gene TRBV7-8; possibly TRBD1 for D (6 bases). V lost 1 base and J lost 5, with 17 bases in between. The CDR3 covers 16 residues. Germline V gives CDR1 SGHVS, CDR2 FQNEAQ. The CDR3 spells CASSLDRVNYGTEAFF. CDR3 DNA: TGTGCCAGCAGCTTAGACAGGGTAAATTACGGGACTGAAGCTTTCTTT.

The chain uses TRBV5-1 and TRBJ2-7; 9 nucleotides match TRBD1. CDR3 length: 16 residues. The V segment lost 4 bases and the J segment 0 bases; nucleotides outside the gene matches: 8. Germline CDR1 and CDR2: SGHRS and YFSETQ. This CDR3 reads CASSPGTGSSSYEQYF. The CDR3 region has the DNA TGCGCCAGCAGCCCCGGGACAGGGTCGAGCTCCTACGAGCAGTACTTC. Full variable domain (remainder filled in from reference TRBV5-1 and TRBJ2-7): KAGVTQTPRYLIKTRGQQVTLSCSPISGHRSVSWYQQTPGQGLQFLFEYFSETQRNKGNFPGRFSGRQFSNSRSEMNVSTLELGDSALYLCASSPGTGSSSYEQYFGPGTRLTVT.

This chain links TRBV4-1 with TRBJ2-5; 11 bases line up with TRBD1. Looked up from germline, CDR1 is MGHRA and CDR2 is YSYEKL. The CDR3 is 15 residues long. V lost 5 bases and J lost 3; bases outside the gene matches: 5. CDR3 in DNA: TGCGCCAGCAGCTGGGACAGGGGGAGGGAAGAGACCCAGTACTTC. Protein product: CASSWDRGREETQYF.

This clone was recorded only once. The chain carries TRBV7-3 and TRBJ2-1, with 9 bases matching TRBD2. In germline, CDR1 is SGHTA, CDR2 FQGTGA. The V gene end was trimmed by 6 bases and the J gene end by 4 bases; junction bases not matched to a gene: 13. The CDR3 has 17 residues. This CDR3 reads CASSTDSGSGRYNEQFF. The CDR3 nucleotides read TGTGCCAGCAGTACCGATAGCGGGAGTGGTCGGTACAATGAGCAGTTCTTC.

The rearrangement joins TRBV27 to TRBJ1-2; D is unresolved. The V end was cut by 1 base, the J end by 4 bases, with 10 bases between. The germline V gene has CDR1 MNHEY and CDR2 SMNVEV (reference sequence). The CDR3 loop spans 14 amino acids. CDR3 in amino acids: CASSLLGRGYGYTF. The CDR3 nucleotides are TGTGCCAGCAGTTTATTAGGCCGGGGCTATGGCTACACCTTC.

The chain couples TRBV7-9 to TRBJ1-4, with TRBD1 matching over 7 bases. There are 17 residues in the CDR3. The ends lost 4 bases at V and 0 bases at J; junction bases unmatched: 8. The germline gives CDR1 SEHNR, CDR2 FQNEAQ (reference sequence). The CDR3 is CASSSGQPPATNEKLFF. DNA for the CDR3: TGTGCCAGCAGCTCGGGACAGCCACCAGCAACTAATGAAAAACTGTTTTTT.